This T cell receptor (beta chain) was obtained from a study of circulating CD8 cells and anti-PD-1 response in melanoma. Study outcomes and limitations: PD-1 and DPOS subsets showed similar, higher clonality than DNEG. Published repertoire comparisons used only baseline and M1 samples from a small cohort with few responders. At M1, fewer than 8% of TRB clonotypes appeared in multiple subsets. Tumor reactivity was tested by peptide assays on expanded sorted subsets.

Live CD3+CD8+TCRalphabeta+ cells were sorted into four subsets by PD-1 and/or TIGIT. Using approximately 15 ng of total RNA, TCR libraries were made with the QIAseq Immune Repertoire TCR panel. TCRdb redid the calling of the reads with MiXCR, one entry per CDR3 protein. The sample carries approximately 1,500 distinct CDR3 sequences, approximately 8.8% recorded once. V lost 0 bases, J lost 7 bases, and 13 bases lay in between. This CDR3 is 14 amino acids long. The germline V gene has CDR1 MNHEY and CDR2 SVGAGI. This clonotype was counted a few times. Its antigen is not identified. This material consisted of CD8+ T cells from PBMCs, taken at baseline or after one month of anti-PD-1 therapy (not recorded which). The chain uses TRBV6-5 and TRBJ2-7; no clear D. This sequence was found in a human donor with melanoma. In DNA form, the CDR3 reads TGTGCCAGCAGTTACTCGATATCTCCTGGGGAGCAGTACTTC. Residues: CASSYSISPGEQYF.